The T cell receptor beta chain described here comes from a study of tumor-infiltrating lymphocytes in oesophageal squamous cell carcinoma. TCRdb processed the PCR reads anew with MiXCR; each CDR3 protein has one entry. The sample holds about 18,000 distinct CDR3 sequences, about 40% seen once. Points on this clonotype: It is unclear where the CDR3 begins or ends on the DNA, so no DNA is shown, and the CDR3 is as TCRdb lists it.

Ends included, the CDR3 has 14 residues. The sequence derives from a female donor with esophageal squamous cell carcinoma. The genes are TRBV12-3 or TRBV12-4 and TRBJ2-6; TRBD2 is the table's D call, not checked against the DNA. Sequences were obtained from blood. The CDR3 reads CASSPHGGPLHLRF.